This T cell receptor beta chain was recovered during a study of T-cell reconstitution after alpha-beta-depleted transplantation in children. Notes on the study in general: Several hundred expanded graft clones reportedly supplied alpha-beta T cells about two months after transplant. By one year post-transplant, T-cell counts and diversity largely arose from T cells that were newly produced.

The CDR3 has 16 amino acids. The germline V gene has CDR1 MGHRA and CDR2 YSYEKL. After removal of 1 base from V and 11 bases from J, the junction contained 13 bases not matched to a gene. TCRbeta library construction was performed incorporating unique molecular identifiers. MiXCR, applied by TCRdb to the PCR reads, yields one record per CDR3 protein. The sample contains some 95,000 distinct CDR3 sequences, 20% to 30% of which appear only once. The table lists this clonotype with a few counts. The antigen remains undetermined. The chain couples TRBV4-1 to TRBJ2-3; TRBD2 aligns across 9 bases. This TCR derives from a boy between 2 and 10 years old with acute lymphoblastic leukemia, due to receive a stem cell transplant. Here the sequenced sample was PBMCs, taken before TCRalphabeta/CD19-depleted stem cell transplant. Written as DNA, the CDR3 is TGCGCCAGCAGCCAAGGACTAGCGGAGGCCGGTTTCGGGCAGTATTTT. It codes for CASSQGLAEAGFGQYF.